These T cell receptor beta chains were read from a single sample in a study of blood T cells in healthy people across ages. TCRdb ran MiXCR on the 5' RACE reads and lists one entry per CDR3 protein. The table shows about 680,000 distinct CDR3 sequences, with 45% to 50% occurring only once. Sequencing used blood. The receptor source for this set is a woman in her sixties in good health. Both conserved end residues are part of each CDR3. The D gene is left open where the match is weak. Clone size is shown for a subset of rows, as once, few, many or a class of expanded clone.

d_call clone_size j_call v_call cdr3_aa cdr3_nt
NA many TRBJ1-4 TRBV29-1 CSVAWTTNEKLFF TGCAGCGTTGCTTGGACAACTAATGAAAAACTGTTTTTT
NA NA TRBJ1-2 TRBV20-1 CSARQVGYTF TGCAGTGCTAGGCAGGTTGGCTACACCTTC
TRBD2 few TRBJ2-3 TRBV24-1 CATSGRPGLAGVRTDTQYF TGTGCCACCAGTGGCCGACCGGGACTAGCGGGAGTACGCACAGATACGCAGTATTTT
TRBD1 once TRBJ1-2 TRBV6-5 CASSNTGGRYGYTF TGTGCCAGCAGTAACACAGGGGGCAGGTATGGCTACACCTTC
NA few TRBJ1-2 TRBV4-2 CASSARDGYTF TGTGCCAGCAGCGCCCGTGATGGCTACACCTTC
NA few TRBJ1-2 TRBV15 CATSREGRGNYGYTF TGTGCCACCAGCAGAGAGGGCAGGGGCAACTATGGCTACACCTTC
NA NA TRBJ2-5 TRBV7-2 CASSSQIVAETQYF TGTGCCAGCAGCTCACAAATTGTAGCGGAGACCCAGTACTTC
TRBD2 NA TRBJ2-7 TRBV20-1 CSASLSGRRTQASYEQYF TGCAGTGCTAGCCTTAGCGGGAGACGAACTCAGGCCTCCTACGAGCAGTACTTC
TRBD2 NA TRBJ2-5 TRBV7-2 CASSLSLAGYNEQYF TGTGCCAGCAGCTTAAGCTTAGCGGGATACAATGAGCAGTACTTC
TRBD1 NA TRBJ1-5 TRBV20-1 CSARDRLTGINQPQHF TGCAGTGCTAGAGACCGGTTGACAGGGATCAATCAGCCCCAGCATTTT
NA few TRBJ2-1 TRBV7-2 CASSLDAGSDEQFF TGTGCCAGCAGCTTAGACGCGGGGAGCGATGAGCAGTTCTTC
NA NA TRBJ1-5 TRBV28 CASSPGTFNQPQHF TGTGCCAGCAGTCCCGGGACCTTCAATCAGCCCCAGCATTTT
NA NA TRBJ2-5 TRBV5-1 CASSTGPAGTQYF TGCGCCAGCAGCACGGGGCCGGCGGGGACCCAGTACTTC
NA NA TRBJ1-2 TRBV2 CASRLANPYGYTF TGTGCCAGCAGACTGGCCAACCCTTATGGCTACACCTTC
TRBD1 few TRBJ2-3 TRBV4-3 CASSHPTGGAGTDTQYF TGCGCCAGCAGCCACCCTACAGGGGGCGCCGGCACAGATACGCAGTATTTT
NA NA TRBJ1-5 TRBV20-1 CSARELGGFNQPQHF TGCAGTGCTAGAGAGCTAGGGGGTTTCAATCAGCCCCAGCATTTT
NA few TRBJ2-5 TRBV5-1 CASSLAELGAETQYF TGCGCCAGCAGCTTGGCGGAGCTGGGAGCAGAGACCCAGTACTTC
TRBD1 few TRBJ2-5 TRBV24-1 CATSDLGQGEGETQYF TGTGCCACCAGTGATTTAGGACAGGGGGAGGGAGAGACCCAGTACTTC
NA NA TRBJ1-4 TRBV4-2 CASSQKGTGPEKLFF TGTGCCAGCAGCCAAAAGGGAACAGGACCCGAAAAACTGTTTTTT
TRBD2 NA TRBJ2-7 TRBV6-1 CASSHGTSGSKGGSYEQYF TGTGCCAGCAGCCACGGTACTAGCGGGAGTAAAGGGGGCTCCTACGAGCAGTACTTC
NA NA TRBJ1-1 TRBV7-9 CASSWSYNTEAFF TGTGCCAGCAGCTGGAGTTACAACACTGAAGCTTTCTTT
TRBD2 few TRBJ2-1 TRBV6-1 CASSDQPGLVANEQFF TGTGCCAGCAGTGACCAACCGGGACTAGTCGCTAATGAGCAGTTCTTC
NA NA TRBJ2-7 TRBV7-6 CASSPRPSANEQYF TGTGCCAGCAGCCCCCGACCTAGTGCAAATGAGCAGTACTTC
NA NA TRBJ2-7 TRBV25-1 CASSDPGQSHEQYF TGTGCCAGCAGTGACCCCGGACAGTCCCACGAGCAGTACTTC
TRBD2 few TRBJ2-2 TRBV7-3 CASSSSGRADTGELFF TGTGCCAGCAGCTCGAGCGGGAGGGCCGACACCGGGGAGCTGTTTTTT
TRBD1 few TRBJ2-1 TRBV10-3 CAIRGWTGEGDNEQFF TGTGCCATCAGGGGCTGGACAGGGGAAGGGGACAATGAGCAGTTCTTC
TRBD2 NA TRBJ2-2 TRBV29-1 CSVVSPSGSYRELFF TGCAGCGTTGTTTCGCCTAGCGGGAGTTATAGGGAGCTGTTTTTT
NA NA TRBJ2-1 TRBV20-1 CSARDAGNRNEQFF TGCAGTGCTAGAGACGCGGGCAACAGGAATGAGCAGTTCTTC
NA NA TRBJ2-5 TRBV5-6 CASSLLSALETQYF TGTGCCAGCTCCCTACTATCTGCTCTGGAGACCCAGTACTTC
TRBD1 NA TRBJ2-1 TRBV29-1 CSSGQGAYNEQFF TGCAGCTCCGGACAGGGAGCCTACAATGAGCAGTTCTTC
NA few TRBJ2-7 TRBV4-2 CASSQDHEQYF TGTGCCAGCAGCCAAGACCACGAGCAGTACTTC
NA few TRBJ2-3 TRBV7-2 CASSFTSDSTDTQYF TGTGCCAGCAGCTTTACTAGTGATTCTACTGATACGCAGTATTTT
NA once TRBJ2-1 TRBV2 CASSELGGEQFF TGTGCCAGCAGTGAACTGGGTGGTGAGCAGTTCTTC
NA NA TRBJ2-7 TRBV6-6 CASSYPDGTYEQYF TGTGCCAGCAGTTACCCCGACGGGACATACGAGCAGTACTTC
NA NA TRBJ2-3 TRBV30 CAWSHDPSTDTQYF TGTGCCTGGAGTCACGATCCTAGCACAGATACGCAGTATTTT
TRBD2 NA TRBJ2-7 TRBV28 CASSPRGGPIIHEQYF TGTGCCAGCAGTCCGAGGGGAGGGCCTATAATCCACGAGCAGTACTTC
NA NA TRBJ2-1 TRBV20-1 CSADGRASYNEQFF TGCAGTGCTGACGGGCGGGCGTCCTACAATGAGCAGTTCTTC
NA few TRBJ1-1 TRBV20-1 CSALGRLGTEAFF TGCAGTGCTCTCGGGAGGCTGGGGACTGAAGCTTTCTTT
TRBD2 NA TRBJ2-7 TRBV29-1 CSVEDFEGGPYNEQYF TGCAGCGTTGAAGATTTCGAGGGAGGGCCCTACAATGAGCAGTACTTC
NA NA TRBJ2-2 TRBV10-3 CAIRRQAGELFF TGTGCCATCAGAAGACAGGCCGGGGAGCTGTTTTTT
NA NA TRBJ1-5 TRBV27 CASSLGGRSNQPQHF TGTGCCAGCTCCCTCGGGGGGAGGAGCAATCAGCCCCAGCATTTT
NA few TRBJ2-5 TRBV20-1 CSARDGTRQETQYF TGCAGTGCTAGAGATGGGACACGACAAGAGACCCAGTACTTC
NA NA TRBJ2-1 TRBV25-1 CASSDGQLNTYNEQFF TGTGCCAGCAGCGATGGACAACTCAACACCTACAATGAGCAGTTCTTC
NA NA TRBJ2-3 TRBV21-1 CASGFNISTDTQYF TGTGCCAGCGGGTTTAACATCAGCACAGATACGCAGTATTTT
TRBD2 few TRBJ2-5 TRBV20-1 CSARRSSGSGETQYF TGCAGTGCTAGAAGATCTAGCGGGAGCGGAGAGACCCAGTACTTC
TRBD1 few TRBJ2-7 TRBV7-9 CASGTEIKGEQYF TGTGCCAGCGGGACAGAAATAAAGGGCGAGCAGTACTTC
NA NA TRBJ2-5 TRBV16 CASSHPDGTQYF TGTGCCAGCAGCCATCCCGACGGGACCCAGTACTTC
NA few TRBJ1-2 TRBV7-9 CASSSTSGGHYNYGYTF TGTGCCAGCAGCTCGACATCCGGGGGACATTACAACTATGGCTACACCTTC
NA NA TRBJ2-6 TRBV7-3 CASSQELQRSGANVLTF TGTGCCAGCAGCCAAGAACTTCAACGATCTGGGGCCAACGTCCTGACTTTC
NA many TRBJ2-5 TRBV20-1 CSASLGQQYF TGCAGTGCTAGTTTGGGACAACAGTACTTC
TRBD2 NA TRBJ2-3 TRBV6-2/TRBV6-3 CASSYRLAGGSTDTQYF TGTGCCAGCAGTTACCGATTAGCGGGAGGAAGCACAGATACGCAGTATTTT
NA NA TRBJ1-4 TRBV29-1 CSVKSRASNEKLFF TGCAGCGTTAAGTCCCGAGCTTCTAATGAAAAACTGTTTTTT
TRBD2 NA TRBJ2-1 TRBV20-1 CSALAGGDYNEQFF TGCAGTGCCCTAGCGGGAGGCGATTACAATGAGCAGTTCTTC
NA NA TRBJ2-7 TRBV29-1 CSSRGESSYNEQYF TGCAGCTCTCGCGGGGAAAGCTCCTACAATGAGCAGTACTTC
NA NA TRBJ2-7 TRBV7-9 CASSLVVGSSYEQYF TGTGCCAGCAGCTTAGTGGTCGGGAGCTCCTACGAGCAGTACTTC
TRBD2 NA TRBJ2-7 TRBV9 CASSVGTSGANNNEQYF TGTGCCAGCAGCGTAGGGACTAGCGGGGCCAATAACAATGAGCAGTACTTC
TRBD1 many TRBJ1-2 TRBV7-2 CASSLGQGLGNYGYTF TGTGCCAGCAGCTTGGGACAGGGATTGGGGAACTATGGCTACACCTTC
TRBD1 NA TRBJ2-3 TRBV29-1 CSVVSTGGNADTQYF TGCAGCGTTGTATCGACAGGGGGCAACGCAGATACGCAGTATTTT
NA few TRBJ2-7 TRBV7-9 CASSLMSGSYEQYF TGTGCCAGCAGCTTAATGTCTGGAAGCTACGAGCAGTACTTC